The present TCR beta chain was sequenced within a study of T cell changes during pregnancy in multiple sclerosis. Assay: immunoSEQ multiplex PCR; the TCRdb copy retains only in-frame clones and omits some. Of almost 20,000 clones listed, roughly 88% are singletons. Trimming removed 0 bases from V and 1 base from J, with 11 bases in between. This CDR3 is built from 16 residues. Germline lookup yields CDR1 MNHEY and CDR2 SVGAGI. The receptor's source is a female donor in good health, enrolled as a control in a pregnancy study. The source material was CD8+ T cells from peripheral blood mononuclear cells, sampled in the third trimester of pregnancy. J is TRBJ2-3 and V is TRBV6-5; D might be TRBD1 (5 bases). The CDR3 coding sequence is TGTGCCAGCAGTTACTCTCGCCAGGGCCGCACAGATACGCAGTATTTT. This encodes CASSYSRQGRTDTQYF.